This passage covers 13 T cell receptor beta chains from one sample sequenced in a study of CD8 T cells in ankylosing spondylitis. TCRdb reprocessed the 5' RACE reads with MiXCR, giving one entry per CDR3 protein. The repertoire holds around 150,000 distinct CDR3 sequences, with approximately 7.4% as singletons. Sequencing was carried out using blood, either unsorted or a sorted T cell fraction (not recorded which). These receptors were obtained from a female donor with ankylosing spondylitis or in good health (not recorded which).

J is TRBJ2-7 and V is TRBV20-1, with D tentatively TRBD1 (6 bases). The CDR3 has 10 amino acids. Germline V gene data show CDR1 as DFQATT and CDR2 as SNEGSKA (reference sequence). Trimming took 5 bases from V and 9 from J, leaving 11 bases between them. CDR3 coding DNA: TGCAGTGCTGGCCCCAGGGGGCAGTACTTC. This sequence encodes CSAGPRGQYF.

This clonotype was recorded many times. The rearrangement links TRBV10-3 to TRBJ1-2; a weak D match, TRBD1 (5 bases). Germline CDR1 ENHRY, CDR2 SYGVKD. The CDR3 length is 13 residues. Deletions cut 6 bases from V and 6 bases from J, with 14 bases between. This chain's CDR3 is CAIRTGDQHGYTF. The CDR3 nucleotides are TGTGCCATCAGAACTGGGGACCAGCATGGCTACACCTTC.

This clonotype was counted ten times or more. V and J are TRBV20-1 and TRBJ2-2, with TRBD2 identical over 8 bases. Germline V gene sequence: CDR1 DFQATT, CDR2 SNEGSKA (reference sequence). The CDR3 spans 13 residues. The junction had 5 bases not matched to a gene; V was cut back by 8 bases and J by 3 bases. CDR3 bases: TGCAGTACAGAACTAGCGGACACCGGGGAGCTGTTTTTT. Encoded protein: CSTELADTGELFF.

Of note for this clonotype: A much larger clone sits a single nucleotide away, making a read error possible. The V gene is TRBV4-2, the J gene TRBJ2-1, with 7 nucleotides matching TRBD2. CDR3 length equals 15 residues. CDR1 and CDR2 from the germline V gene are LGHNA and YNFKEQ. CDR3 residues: CTSSLGGDPYNEQFF. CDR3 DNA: TGTACCAGCAGCCTTGGGGGGGACCCCTACAATGAGCAGTTCTTC.

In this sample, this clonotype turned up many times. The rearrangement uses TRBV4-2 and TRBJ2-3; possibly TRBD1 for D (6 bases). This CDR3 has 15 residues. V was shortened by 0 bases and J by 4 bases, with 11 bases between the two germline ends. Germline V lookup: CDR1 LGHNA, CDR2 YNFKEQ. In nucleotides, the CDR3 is TGTGCCAGCAGCCAAGAGCAGGGGCAGGCAGATACGCAGTATTTT. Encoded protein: CASSQEQGQADTQYF.

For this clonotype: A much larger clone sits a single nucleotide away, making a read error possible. The CDR3 spells CASSQDQAAGAITEQFF. CDR3 sequence (DNA): TGTGCCAGCAGCCAAGATCAGGCAGCGGGGGCCATCACTGAGCAGTTCTTC. This chain uses TRBV4-2 with TRBJ2-1, with TRBD2 identical over 8 bases. V was clipped by 0 bases and J by 9 bases; unmatched bases: 13. This CDR3 region has 17 residues. Germline V gene data show CDR1 as LGHNA and CDR2 as YNFKEQ.

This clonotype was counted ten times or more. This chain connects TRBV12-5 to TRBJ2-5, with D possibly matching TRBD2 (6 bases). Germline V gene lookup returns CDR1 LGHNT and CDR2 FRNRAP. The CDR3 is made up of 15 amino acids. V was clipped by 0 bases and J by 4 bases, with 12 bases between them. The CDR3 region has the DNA TGTGCTAGTGGTTTGGTTGGAGGGCTGGGAGAGACCCAGTACTTC. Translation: CASGLVGGLGETQYF. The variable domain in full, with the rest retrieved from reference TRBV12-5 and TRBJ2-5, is DARVTQTPRHKVTEMGQEVTMRCQPILGHNTVFWYRQTMMQGLELLAYFRNRAPLDDSGMPKDRFSAEMPDATLATLKIQPSEPRDSAVYFCASGLVGGLGETQYFGPGTRLLVL.

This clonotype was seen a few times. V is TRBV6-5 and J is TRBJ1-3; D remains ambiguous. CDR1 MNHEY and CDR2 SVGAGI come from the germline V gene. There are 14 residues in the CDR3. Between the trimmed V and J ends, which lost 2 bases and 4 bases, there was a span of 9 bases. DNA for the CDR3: TGTGCCAGCAGTTACGGCTTAGGAGGAAACACCATATATTTT. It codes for CASSYGLGGNTIYF.

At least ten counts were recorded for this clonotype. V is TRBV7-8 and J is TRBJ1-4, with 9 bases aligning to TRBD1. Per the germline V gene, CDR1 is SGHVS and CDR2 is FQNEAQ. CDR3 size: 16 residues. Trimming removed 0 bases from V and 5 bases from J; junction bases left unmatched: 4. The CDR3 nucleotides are TGTGCCAGCAGCTTAGCGCTAGGGACAGGGAATGAAAAACTGTTTTTT. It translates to CASSLALGTGNEKLFF.

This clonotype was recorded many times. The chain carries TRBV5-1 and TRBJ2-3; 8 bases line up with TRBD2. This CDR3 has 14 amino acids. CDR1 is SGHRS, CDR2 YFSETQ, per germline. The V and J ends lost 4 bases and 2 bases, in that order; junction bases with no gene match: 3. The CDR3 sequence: CASSTAGVTDTQYF. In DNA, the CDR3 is TGCGCCAGCAGCACAGCGGGGGTCACAGATACGCAGTATTTT.

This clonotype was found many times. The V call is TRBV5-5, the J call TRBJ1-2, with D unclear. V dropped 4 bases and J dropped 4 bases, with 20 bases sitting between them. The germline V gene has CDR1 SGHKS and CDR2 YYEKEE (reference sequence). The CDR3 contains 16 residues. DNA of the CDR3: TGTGCCAGCAGCCCTCTCGGCAGATTGGGTGGCTATGGCTACACCTTC. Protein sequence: CASSPLGRLGGYGYTF.

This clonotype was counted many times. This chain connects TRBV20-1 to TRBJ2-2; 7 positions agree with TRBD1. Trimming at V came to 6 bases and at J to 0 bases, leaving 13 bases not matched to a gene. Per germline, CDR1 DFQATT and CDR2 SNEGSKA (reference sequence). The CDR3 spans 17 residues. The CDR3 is CSAPPRDRFANTGELFF. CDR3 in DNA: TGCAGTGCCCCGCCTCGGGACAGATTCGCGAACACCGGGGAGCTGTTTTTT.

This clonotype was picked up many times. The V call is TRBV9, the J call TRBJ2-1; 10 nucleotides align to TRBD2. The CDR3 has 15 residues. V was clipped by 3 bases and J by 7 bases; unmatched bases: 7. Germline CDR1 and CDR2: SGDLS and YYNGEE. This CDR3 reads CASSALAGGGNEQFF. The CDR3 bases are TGTGCCAGCAGCGCGTTAGCGGGGGGAGGAAATGAGCAGTTCTTC.